Sequencing of this T cell receptor beta chain was carried out in a study of cytomegalovirus exposure and HLA in healthy donors. Study results and caveats: In vitro confirmation showed three CMV-associated chains to be CMV antigen specific. Altogether, 160 or so TCR beta chains were recorded as cytomegalovirus-associated.

Assay used: immunoSEQ multiplex PCR; TCRdb lists only in-frame clones, some missing. The top ten hold approximately 0.96% of the sample, which has around 300,000 clones, over 75% seen once. CDR1 MNHEY and CDR2 SVGAGI come from the germline V gene. With 8 bases clipped from V and 6 bases from J, the junction kept 6 bases outside the gene matches. CDR3 length equals 12 residues. The donors were part of the validation cohort, which consisted of approximately 110 subjects and was separate from the first cohort of 600 to 850 subjects. This clone has a handful of counts. The antigen is undetermined. Sequencing was done on a sample of PBMCs. The chain links TRBV6-5 to TRBJ1-2; 7 nucleotides match TRBD1. This clonotype originated in a man aged 30 to 45 in good health and CMV-seronegative. The CDR3 loop is CASYRGKNGYTF. The CDR3 coding sequence is TGTGCCAGCTACAGGGGAAAGAATGGCTACACCTTC.